This TCR beta chain appears in the sequencing data of a study of CD8 T cell repertoires and HIV-1 epitope variants (dated by TCRdb to the early 2020s). For context, the study as a whole: In separate culture wells, T cells were stimulated with each of twenty-five peptides that represented autologous and known Gag and Nef epitope variants. The epitopes tested covered three Gag epitope families plus Nef HW9 and YT9. T cells were enriched using the EasySep Human T Cell Enrichment Kit and were co-cultured with equal numbers of autologous T cell-negative cells serving as antigen-presenting cells. The control conditions were a CMV, EBV and flu peptide pool, the Ebola AY9 epitope as a negative control, and a well with no peptide. Cultures were maintained for approximately nine days in IMDM with gentamicin, and half-media changes adding IL-2, IL-7 and IL-15 were performed on days 3 and 7. A 1M T cell aliquot was kept as an uncultured baseline condition, separate from the 80 or so T cell cultures. A total of approximately 83 T cell cultures were run, with each culture condition done in triplicate except for one peptide, which was done in duplicate. The full study reports these points: Roughly 5 clonotypes recognized the Nef KF9 family and one clonotype recognized the HW9 family, while no responses were seen to the TAALDMSHF plasma variant. Under 10 antigen-specific TCR beta clonotypes were identified, of which about six appeared to be cross-reactive for autologous or known escape epitope variants. Only TCR beta chains were identified by the assay, and proliferation to antigen, not T cell function or cytokine profile, was indicated.

TCR beta CDR3 regions were sequenced at survey depth on the immunoSEQ platform. The QIAamp DNA micro kit was used to extract genomic DNA from every cultured and uncultured CD8+ T cell population. Under the source paper's analysis protocol: Samples with fewer than 5,000 productive reads were excluded, resulting in the removal of about 7% of the roughly 80 HIV peptide-stimulated cultures. Sequences were trimmed to CDR3 by a MANAFEST web app, and nonproductive sequences, CDR3s under 5 amino acids, and sequences not starting with C or ending with F/W were removed. To count as antigen-specific, a clonotype had to be expanded in at least 2 of 3 replicates compared with the no-peptide control at FDR 0.01, and only within one epitope family. A specific clonotype also had to show a frequency at least fivefold higher than in wells stimulated with peptides from other epitope families. TCRdb provides this immuneACCESS table in a form limited to in-frame rearrangements. Some clones are lacking; in checked studies, under half of them reflect an unresolved V gene, and why the rest are absent is not known. V and J calls and clone size are given by that table; D and trimming were obtained from the DNA. The sample yields 4,900 or so clones; 65% to 70% were counted once. The ten largest make up approximately 43% of the sample.

The EasySep Human CD8+ T Cell Enrichment Kit was used on day 10 to isolate CD8+ T cells from every culture. Remarks on this clone: No antigen is known for it. No base quality information exists; no much larger clone differs at one position.

The sample consisted of cultured CD8+ T cells derived from PBMCs. This TCR was sampled from a male donor with HIV.

The CDR3 amino acid sequence is: CASSYTGQGAGETQYF. The sequence in DNA is TGTGCCAGCAGTTATACGGGACAGGGGGCCGGGGAGACCCAGTACTTC. The V and J genes are TRBV6-5 and TRBJ2-5; 12 bases in between match TRBD1. Trimming leaves V shorter by 3 bases and J shorter by 5 bases, with the junction holding 7 bases beyond the gene matches. Counted from cysteine to phenylalanine, this CDR3 has 16 amino acids. Here the CDR3 DNA is all that survives: 48 bases in frame from base 1. CDR1 and CDR2 (MNHEY, SVGAGI) derive from the germline V gene.